This paragraph reports one T cell receptor beta chain. What it binds is not known. Each of the patients experienced relapse following autologous stem cell transplantation, and their brentuximab vedotin exposure differed. The patients, who had relapsed/refractory classical Hodgkin lymphoma, achieved best responses of complete response, partial response or progressive disease. Trimming took off 7 bases at V and 6 bases at J, with 16 bases between the two ends. This CDR3 region has 15 residues. Per the germline V gene, CDR1 is SNHLY and CDR2 is FYNNEI. Data came from immunoSEQ multiplex PCR; TCRdb stores just in-frame clones and leaves some out. The sample includes 25,000 to 30,000 clones, around 84% of them seen just once. The sample is drawn from a study of PD-1 blockade in classical Hodgkin lymphoma. Study-wide points: Newly diagnosed patients had baseline TCR diversity that was reportedly lower than that of healthy donors. Those achieving complete response showed baseline diversity like newly diagnosed patients. Patients who initiated nivolumab within 1 year of ASCT were excluded.

The sequencing used peripheral blood mononuclear cells (PBMCs), collected before the second cycle of nivolumab. The source of this sequence is a human donor with classical Hodgkin lymphoma. The chain recombines TRBV2 with TRBJ1-6; weak D call: TRBD1 (5 bases). CDR3 amino acids: CASIKLDRGNSPLHF. The DNA of the CDR3 is TGTGCCAGCATTAAGTTAGACAGAGGTAATTCACCCCTCCACTTT.